The clone carrying this T cell receptor (beta chain) was observed a single time. The source of the sample is a study of OX40 agonist ivuxolimab in advanced cancers. Some clones are missing from TCRdb's copy, which holds only in-frame ones; the method was immunoSEQ multiplex PCR. The sample lists roughly 90,000 clones, around 85% seen once, with 1.4% to 1.5% in the top ten. Germline V lookup: CDR1 SGHKS, CDR2 YYEKEE (reference sequence). V gave up 4 bases and J gave up 3 bases; unmatched junction bases: 3. This CDR3 comprises 14 residues. The clonotype was recovered from an adult with an advanced solid tumor such as melanoma, head and neck, liver or kidney cancer. V usage is TRBV5-5 and J usage is TRBJ1-2, with 10 bases fitting TRBD1. The sequenced sample was CD4+ or CD8+ T cells sorted from blood, obtained in a trial of the OX40 agonist ivuxolimab. CDR3 sequence reads: CASSPGTGDYGYTF. DNA for the CDR3: TGTGCCAGCAGCCCCGGGACAGGGGACTATGGCTACACCTTC.